The 19 T cell receptor beta chains given below trace back to one sample, sequenced in a study of beta chain features in type 1 diabetes. Study-wide points: There was a moderate but significant shortening of TCRB CDR3s in all four CD4+ subsets of Type 1 diabetes patients.

These receptors' targets are unknown. Expressed TCRB transcripts were sequenced after all isolated RNA was converted to cDNA. Libraries were prepared by immunoSEQ multiplex PCR; TCRdb keeps only in-frame clonotypes and omits some of them. This sample has roughly 260,000 clones, with approximately 11% found just once. The specimen sequenced was naive CD4+ T cells from blood. Source of these receptors: a man between 25 and 39 years old with type 1 diabetes.

This chain links TRBV2 with TRBJ1-2, with unresolved D. Germline CDR1 is SNHLY and CDR2 is FYNNEI. This CDR3 spans 16 amino acids. The V end was cut by 5 bases, the J end by 2 bases, with 18 bases between. As DNA, the CDR3 is TGTGCCAGCAGTCCGACTTATATACCGACCAACTATGGCTACACCTTC. This codes for CASSPTYIPTNYGYTF. Supplemented by reference TRBV2 and TRBJ1-2, the full variable domain reads EPEVTQTPSHQVTQMGQEVILRCVPISNHLYFYWYRQILGQKVEFLVSFYNNEISEKSEIFDDQFSVERPDGSNFTLKIRSTKLEDSAMYFCASSPTYIPTNYGYTFGSGTRLTVV.

This clone came up a few times. This chain's CDR3 is CASSQGYGNTIYF. CDR3 nucleotide sequence: TGTGCCAGCTCCCAGGGATACGGAAACACCATATATTTT. This chain uses TRBV18 with TRBJ1-3; D might be TRBD1 (5 bases). The ends were cut back, 6 bases at V and 4 bases at J, with 10 bases in the middle. CDR1 is KGHSH, CDR2 LQKENI, per germline. The CDR3 extends over 13 amino acids.

This clone was seen more than once but under ten times. As DNA, the CDR3 is TGTGCCAGCAGCCACCTCCGGGACAGGGGACACAATGAGCAGTTCTTC. This sequence encodes CASSHLRDRGHNEQFF. V is TRBV14 and J is TRBJ2-1; 10 bases fit TRBD1. The germline V gene encodes CDR1 SGHDN and CDR2 FVKESK. The V gene end was trimmed by 3 bases and the J gene end by 5 bases; junction bases not matched to a gene: 7. The CDR3 consists of 16 residues.

The chain joins TRBV2 to TRBJ1-5; 7 bases match TRBD1. Germline V CDR1 and CDR2: SNHLY, FYNNEI. This CDR3 is built from 13 residues. J was trimmed by 2 bases and V by 9 bases; bases with no gene match: 4. CDR3 loop: CASEGQGNQPQHF. The DNA of the CDR3 is TGTGCCAGTGAAGGACAGGGCAATCAGCCCCAGCATTTT.

This clone has only a few counts. The chain couples TRBV7-2 to TRBJ2-1; no clear D gene. The V end lost 6 bases, the J end lost 5 bases, and 5 bases lay between the germline ends. This CDR3 contains 11 residues. The germline gives CDR1 SGHTA, CDR2 FQGNSA. The CDR3: CASSQNNEQFF. The CDR3 nucleotides are TGTGCCAGCAGTCAAAACAATGAGCAGTTCTTC. The variable domain in full, with the rest retrieved from reference TRBV7-2 and TRBJ2-1, is GAGVSQSPSNKVTEKGKDVELRCDPISGHTALYWYRQSLGQGLEFLIYFQGNSAPDKSGLPSDRFSAERTGGSVSTLTIQRTQQEDSAVYLCASSQNNEQFFGPGTRLTVL.

The rearrangement links TRBV6-6 to TRBJ1-2, with 8 bases identical to TRBD1. V was pared by 6 bases and J by 2 bases, with 8 bases of the junction left unmatched. The CDR3 is made up of 15 amino acids. Germline CDR1 MNHNY, CDR2 SVGAGI (reference sequence). CDR3 sequence (DNA): TGTGCCAGCAGCGTAACGGACAGGGCGAACTATGGCTACACCTTC. This encodes CASSVTDRANYGYTF.

V is TRBV7-2 and J is TRBJ2-3, with TRBD2 matching 11 bases. The CDR3 totals 15 residues. Germline V gene data show CDR1 as SGHTA and CDR2 as FQGNSA. The ends lost 3 bases at V and 5 bases at J; junction bases unmatched: 4. The CDR3 region is CASSFRLAGRDTQYF. As DNA, the CDR3 is TGTGCCAGCAGCTTCCGACTAGCGGGGCGAGATACGCAGTATTTT.

The chain carries TRBV15 and TRBJ2-7; TRBD1 might be the D (5 bases). The CDR3 is 14 residues long. The V end was cut by 0 bases, the J end by 3 bases, with 9 bases between. Germline CDR1 LNHNV, CDR2 YYDKDF (reference sequence). DNA of the CDR3: TGTGCCACCAGCAGAGAGAGAAGGGGCTACGAGCAGTACTTC. The encoded protein is CATSRERRGYEQYF.

The rearrangement links TRBV19 to TRBJ2-1, with D possibly TRBD1 on 5 matching bases. Germline V gene lookup returns CDR1 LNHDA and CDR2 SQIVND (reference sequence). CDR3 length: 15 residues. The V end lost 1 base, the J end lost 0 bases, and 7 bases lay between the germline ends. CDR3 DNA: TGTGCCAGTAGTATAGGACAGAGCTCCTACAATGAGCAGTTCTTC. This sequence encodes CASSIGQSSYNEQFF.

On this clone: The sample contains more than one DNA sequence encoding this CDR3. The chain joins TRBV9 to TRBJ2-5; 14 bases match TRBD2. The V segment lost 0 bases and the J segment 5 bases; nucleotides outside the gene matches: 3. Germline values: CDR1 SGDLS, CDR2 YYNGEE. This CDR3 has 16 residues. CDR3 sequence (DNA): TGTGCCAGCAGCGTAGGACTAGCGGGGGGGCGTGAGACCCAGTACTTC. This encodes CASSVGLAGGRETQYF.

In this sample, this clone turned up a few times. The J gene is TRBJ2-7, the V gene TRBV11-2; a possible D gene is TRBD2 (5 bases). The germline CDR1 and CDR2 sequences are SGHAT and FQNNGV. V was trimmed by 7 bases and J by 1 base, leaving 11 bases between them. The CDR3 runs 13 residues. The CDR3 coding sequence is TGTGCCAGCACCGTCGGCGGGTCCTACGAGCAGTACTTC. It is translated as CASTVGGSYEQYF. Drawing the rest from reference TRBV11-2 and TRBJ2-7, the complete variable domain is EAGVAQSPRYKIIEKRQSVAFWCNPISGHATLYWYQQILGQGPKLLIQFQNNGVVDDSQLPKDRFSAERLKGVDSTLKIQPAKLEDSAVYLCASTVGGSYEQYFGPGTRLTVT.

The chain employs TRBV16 and TRBJ1-5; a possible D gene is TRBD1 (5 bases). Deletions cut 4 bases from V and 5 bases from J, with 12 bases between. CDR1 and CDR2 (germline): KGHSY, FQNENV. The CDR3 is made up of 14 amino acids. The CDR3 region has the DNA TGTGCCAGCAGCCGGGACTATACAGATCAGCCCCAGCATTTT. It specifies CASSRDYTDQPQHF.

This clone occurred a few times. The chain is built from TRBV6-5 and TRBJ2-2, with TRBD1 matching 9 bases. With 6 bases clipped from V and 1 base from J, the junction kept 6 bases outside the gene matches. Germline lookup yields CDR1 MNHEY and CDR2 SVGAGI. The CDR3 runs to 16 residues. Written as DNA, the CDR3 is TGTGCCAGCAGATACGGGACAGGGCTGAACACCGGGGAGCTGTTTTTT. This gives the protein CASRYGTGLNTGELFF.

This clone was detected only a few times. The CDR3 loop reads CASSERVSGNQPQHF. The CDR3, as DNA: TGTGCCAGCAGTGAACGGGTTTCAGGCAATCAGCCCCAGCATTTT. This chain connects TRBV2 to TRBJ1-5; D is unclear. Germline CDR1 is SNHLY and CDR2 is FYNNEI. The ends were cut back, 2 bases at V and 2 bases at J, with 10 bases in the middle. CDR3 length: 15 amino acids.

The V call is TRBV5-1, the J call TRBJ2-3, with D possibly TRBD1 on 6 matching bases. The CDR3 has 13 residues. V was trimmed by 2 bases and J by 5 bases, leaving 9 bases between them. Germline V gives CDR1 SGHRS, CDR2 YFSETQ. The CDR3 loop is CASSFEGEDTQYF. In DNA, the CDR3 is TGCGCCAGCAGCTTTGAGGGGGAAGATACGCAGTATTTT.

The V gene is TRBV4-1, the J gene TRBJ2-1; 9 bases match TRBD2. The germline V gene has CDR1 MGHRA and CDR2 YSYEKL. Germline trimming cut 1 base from V and 7 bases from J; bases unmatched to any gene: 5. CDR3 length equals 15 residues. This CDR3 is CASSQGRGGLNEQFF. DNA for the CDR3: TGCGCCAGCAGCCAAGGGCGGGGGGGCCTGAATGAGCAGTTCTTC.

The rearrangement joins TRBV11-1 to TRBJ2-7; 7 nucleotides align to TRBD1. This CDR3 has 15 residues. Trimming took 5 bases from V and 2 from J; bases not matched to a gene: 9. The germline CDR1 and CDR2 sequences are SGHAT and FQDESV (reference sequence). For the CDR3, the DNA is TGTGCCAGCAGCCTCGGGACAGTGAGGACCTACGAGCAGTACTTC. It yields the protein CASSLGTVRTYEQYF.

This clone appeared a few times. This chain uses TRBV12-5 with TRBJ1-5, with 7 bases that match TRBD1. V gave up 8 bases and J gave up 4 bases; unmatched junction bases: 2. CDR1 is LGHNT and CDR2 is FRNRAP in the germline V gene. The CDR3 is 12 amino acids. The CDR3 reads CASTQGNQPQHF. The CDR3 nucleotides are TGTGCTAGTACACAGGGGAATCAGCCCCAGCATTTT.

The table lists this clone with a few counts. The chain links TRBV10-3 to TRBJ2-5; 11 bases agree with TRBD2. V lost 10 bases, J lost 2 bases, and 3 bases stayed unmatched. Germline V gene data show CDR1 as ENHRY and CDR2 as SYGVKD. This CDR3 is 13 amino acids long. DNA for the CDR3: TGTGCCAGTAGCGGGGGGGCTCAAGAGACCCAGTACTTC. Its translation is CASSGGAQETQYF.